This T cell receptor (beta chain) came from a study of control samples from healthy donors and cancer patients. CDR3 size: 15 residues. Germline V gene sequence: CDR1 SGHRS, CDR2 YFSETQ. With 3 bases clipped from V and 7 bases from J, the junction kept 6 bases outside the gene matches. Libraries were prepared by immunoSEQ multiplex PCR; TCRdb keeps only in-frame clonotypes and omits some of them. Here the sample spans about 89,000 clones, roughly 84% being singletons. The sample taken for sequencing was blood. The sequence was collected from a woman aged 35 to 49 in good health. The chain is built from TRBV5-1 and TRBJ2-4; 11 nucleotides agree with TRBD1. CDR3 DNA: TGCGCCAGCAGCTCGGCCGGGACAGGGGGGAACATTCAGTACTTC. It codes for CASSSAGTGGNIQYF. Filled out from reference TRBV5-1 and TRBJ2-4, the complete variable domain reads KAGVTQTPRYLIKTRGQQVTLSCSPISGHRSVSWYQQTPGQGLQFLFEYFSETQRNKGNFPGRFSGRQFSNSRSEMNVSTLELGDSALYLCASSSAGTGGNIQYFGAGTRLSVL.